The entry below gives a single TCR beta chain sequence along with its context. The sample belongs to a study of blood T cell repertoires in COVID-19. The method was immunoSEQ multiplex PCR; TCRdb's version includes in-frame clones alone and lacks a portion of them. This sample has around 230,000 clones; over 85% occur once, and the top ten carry roughly 4%. Germline trimming cut 0 bases from V and 2 bases from J; bases unmatched to any gene: 2. The CDR3 loop spans 15 amino acids. Per germline, CDR1 LGHDT and CDR2 YNNKEL (reference sequence). This chain uses TRBV3-1 (or the pseudogene TRBV3-2) with TRBJ2-5, with TRBD1 identical over 8 bases. The source is a woman younger than 45 with acute COVID-19. Material: PBMCs or T cells enriched from blood (not recorded which). The CDR3: CASSQDRTGQETQYF. The CDR3 nucleotides read TGTGCCAGCAGCCAAGATCGGACAGGGCAAGAGACCCAGTACTTC.